Listed here are 9 T cell receptor beta chains from one sample, sequenced in a study of blood T cell repertoires in COVID-19. Only in-frame clones appear in the TCRdb table, and some are missing; sequencing was by immunoSEQ multiplex PCR. Among about 76,000 clones listed, 65% to 90% were seen once. Sample: peripheral blood. Source of these receptors: a human donor in a cohort sampled during active COVID-19.

The chain uses TRBV19 and TRBJ1-5; D perhaps matches TRBD1 (5 bases). The CDR3 runs to 13 residues. The ends were cut back, 8 bases at V and 3 bases at J, with 11 bases in the middle. From germline, CDR1 is LNHDA and CDR2 SQIVND (reference sequence). In DNA, the CDR3 is TGTGCCAGTTCCGAGACAGTCAATCAGCCCCAGCATTTT. Residues: CASSETVNQPQHF.

The CDR3 sequence is CASSPRPGTGGSNEQFF. The CDR3 DNA reads TGTGCCAGCAGCCCCCGTCCGGGGACAGGGGGTAGCAATGAGCAGTTCTTC. The V gene is TRBV9, the J gene TRBJ2-1, with 11 bases aligning to TRBD1. With 4 bases clipped from V and 6 bases from J, the junction kept 12 bases outside the gene matches. The CDR3 has 17 amino acids. The germline V gene has CDR1 SGDLS and CDR2 YYNGEE.

This clone was observed once. The rearrangement links TRBV5-1 to TRBJ2-7, with TRBD2 matching 12 bases. The CDR3 is 18 residues long. The V gene's germline CDR1 is SGHRS and CDR2 YFSETQ. With V trimmed by 7 bases and J by 3 bases, 17 bases remained unmatched. CDR3 sequence: CASGSGLAGTPALYEQYF. DNA of the CDR3: TGCGCCAGCGGCTCAGGACTAGCGGGGACCCCTGCCCTCTACGAGCAGTACTTC.

The chain couples TRBV11-3 to TRBJ2-5; D not resolved. CDR1 and CDR2 from the germline V gene are SGHNT and YENEEA. V was shortened by 4 bases and J by 5 bases, with 11 bases between the two germline ends. This CDR3 comprises 13 residues. The CDR3 reads CASSSGSVETQYF. The CDR3 nucleotides are TGTGCCAGCAGCTCCGGGTCCGTGGAGACCCAGTACTTC.

The chain links TRBV5-1 to TRBJ2-1; 7 positions match TRBD2. V shed 0 bases, J shed 9 bases, and the junction held 6 bases outside the gene matches. There are 14 residues in the CDR3. Germline assignment: CDR1 SGHRS and CDR2 YFSETQ. CDR3 DNA sequence: TGCGCCAGCAGCTTGGAGGCGGGAGTAAGTGAGCAGTTCTTC. This sequence encodes CASSLEAGVSEQFF.

V is TRBV29-1 and J is TRBJ1-2; 7 bases are a match to TRBD1. Per the germline V gene, CDR1 is SQVTM and CDR2 is ANQGSEA. V was clipped by 3 bases and J by 12 bases; unmatched bases: 1. This CDR3 comprises 9 residues. This CDR3 reads CSVDQGDTF. The CDR3 nucleotides are TGCAGCGTTGATCAGGGGGACACCTTC.

This chain links TRBV5-1 with TRBJ2-3; D perhaps matches TRBD2 (6 bases). The germline V gene has CDR1 SGHRS and CDR2 YFSETQ. Trimming removed 0 bases at V and 6 bases at J, with 14 bases between. The CDR3 is 15 amino acids. The CDR3 bases are TGCGCCAGCAGCTTGGTTCTAGCGCGAGGGGATACGCAGTATTTT. Translating gives CASSLVLARGDTQYF.

The rearrangement joins TRBV28 to TRBJ2-1, with 11 bases aligning to TRBD2. The trim removed 4 bases at V and 4 bases at J, leaving 18 bases unmatched. This CDR3 has 20 residues. Germline loops: CDR1 MDHEN, CDR2 SYDVKM. The CDR3 region has the DNA TGTGCCAGCAGTTACATCCGACGGGAACCGGGACTAGCGGATTACAATGAGCAGTTCTTC. It translates to CASSYIRREPGLADYNEQFF.

This sequence joins TRBV6-5 and TRBJ2-3, with a possible D match to TRBD2 (5 bases). CDR3 length: 11 residues. Germline lookup yields CDR1 MNHEY and CDR2 SVGAGI. V was pared by 10 bases and J by 6 bases, with 11 bases between. Here the CDR3 reads CATKTGDTQYF. The CDR3, as DNA: TGTGCCACCAAGACGGGGGATACGCAGTATTTT.